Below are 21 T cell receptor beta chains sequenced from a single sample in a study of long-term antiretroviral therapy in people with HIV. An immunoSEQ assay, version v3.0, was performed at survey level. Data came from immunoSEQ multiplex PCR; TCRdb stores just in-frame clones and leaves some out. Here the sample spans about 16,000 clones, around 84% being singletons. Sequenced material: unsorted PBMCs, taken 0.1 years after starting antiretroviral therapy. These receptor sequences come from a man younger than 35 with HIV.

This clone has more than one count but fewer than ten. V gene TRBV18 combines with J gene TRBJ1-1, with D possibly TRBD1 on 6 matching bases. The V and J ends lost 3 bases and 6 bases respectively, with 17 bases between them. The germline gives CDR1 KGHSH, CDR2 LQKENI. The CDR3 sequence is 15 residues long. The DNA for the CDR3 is TGTGCCAGCTCACCGAGAGCACAGGGAGGACCTGAAGCTTTCTTT. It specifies CASSPRAQGGPEAFF.

In nucleotides, the CDR3 is TGTGCCAGTACCGGAGGGAACAATGAGCAGTTCTTC. This encodes CASTGGNNEQFF. The chain recombines TRBV19 with TRBJ2-1; D is possibly TRBD2 (6 bases). Germline V CDR1 and CDR2: LNHDA, SQIVND (reference sequence). V shed 7 bases and J shed 5 bases, with 9 bases lying between them. This CDR3 is built from 12 residues.

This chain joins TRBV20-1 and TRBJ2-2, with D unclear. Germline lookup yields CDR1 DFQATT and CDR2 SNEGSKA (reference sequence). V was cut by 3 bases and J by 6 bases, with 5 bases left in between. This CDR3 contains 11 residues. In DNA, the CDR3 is TGCAGTGCTAGGATGGCCGGGGAGCTGTTTTTT. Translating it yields CSARMAGELFF.

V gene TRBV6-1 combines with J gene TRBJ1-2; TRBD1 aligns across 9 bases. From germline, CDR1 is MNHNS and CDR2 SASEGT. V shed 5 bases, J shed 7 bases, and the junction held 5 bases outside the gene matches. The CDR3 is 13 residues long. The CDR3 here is CASSYNRGLGYTF. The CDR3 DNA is TGTGCCAGCAGTTATAACAGGGGGCTTGGCTACACCTTC.

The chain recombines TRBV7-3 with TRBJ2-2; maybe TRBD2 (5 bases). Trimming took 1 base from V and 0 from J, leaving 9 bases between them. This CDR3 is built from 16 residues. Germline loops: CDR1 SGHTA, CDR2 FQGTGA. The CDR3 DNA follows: TGTGCCAGCAGCTTAAGCGGGTCTGCGAACACCGGGGAGCTGTTTTTT. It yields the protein CASSLSGSANTGELFF.

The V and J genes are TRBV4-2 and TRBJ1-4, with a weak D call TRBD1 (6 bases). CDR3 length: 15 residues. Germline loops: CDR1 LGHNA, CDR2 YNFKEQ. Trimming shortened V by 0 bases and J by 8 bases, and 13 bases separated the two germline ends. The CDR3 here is CASSQDSRGLEKLFF. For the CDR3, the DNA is TGTGCCAGCAGCCAAGATTCTAGGGGGTTGGAAAAACTGTTTTTT.

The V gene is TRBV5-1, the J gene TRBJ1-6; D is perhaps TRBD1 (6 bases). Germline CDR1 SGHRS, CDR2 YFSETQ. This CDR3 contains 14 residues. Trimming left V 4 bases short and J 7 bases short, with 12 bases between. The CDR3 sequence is CASSGGTTNSPLHF. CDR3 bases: TGCGCCAGCAGCGGCGGGACAACCAATTCACCCCTCCACTTT.

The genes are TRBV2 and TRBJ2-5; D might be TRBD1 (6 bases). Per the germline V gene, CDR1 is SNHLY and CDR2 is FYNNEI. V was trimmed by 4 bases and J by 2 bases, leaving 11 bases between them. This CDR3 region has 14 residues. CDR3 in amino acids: CASSAGTYQETQYF. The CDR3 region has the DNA TGTGCCAGCAGTGCCGGGACATATCAAGAGACCCAGTACTTC.

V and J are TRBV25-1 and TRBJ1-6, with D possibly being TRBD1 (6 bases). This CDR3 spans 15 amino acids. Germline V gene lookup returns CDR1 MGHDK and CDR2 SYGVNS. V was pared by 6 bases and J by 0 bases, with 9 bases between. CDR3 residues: CASRGGGSYNSPLHF. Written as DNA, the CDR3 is TGTGCCAGCAGAGGGGGGGGCTCCTATAATTCACCCCTCCACTTT.

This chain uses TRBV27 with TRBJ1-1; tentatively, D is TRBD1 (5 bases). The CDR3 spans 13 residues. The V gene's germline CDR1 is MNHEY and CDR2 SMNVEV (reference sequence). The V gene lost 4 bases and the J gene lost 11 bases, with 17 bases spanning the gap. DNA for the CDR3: TGTGCCAGCAGTTCCCTTGGCGCATGGGGGGCTTTCTTT. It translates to CASSSLGAWGAFF.

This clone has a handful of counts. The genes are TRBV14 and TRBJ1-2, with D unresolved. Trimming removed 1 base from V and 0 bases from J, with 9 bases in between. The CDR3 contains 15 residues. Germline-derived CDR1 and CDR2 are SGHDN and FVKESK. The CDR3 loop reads CASSQVSGANYGYTF. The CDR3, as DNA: TGTGCCAGCAGCCAAGTGAGCGGCGCTAACTATGGCTACACCTTC.

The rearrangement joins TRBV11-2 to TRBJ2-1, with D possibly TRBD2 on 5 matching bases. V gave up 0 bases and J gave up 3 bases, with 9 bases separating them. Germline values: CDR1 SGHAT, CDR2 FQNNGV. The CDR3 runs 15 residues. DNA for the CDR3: TGTGCCAGCAGCTTAGAACCTAGCCGCTACAATGAGCAGTTCTTC. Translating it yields CASSLEPSRYNEQFF.

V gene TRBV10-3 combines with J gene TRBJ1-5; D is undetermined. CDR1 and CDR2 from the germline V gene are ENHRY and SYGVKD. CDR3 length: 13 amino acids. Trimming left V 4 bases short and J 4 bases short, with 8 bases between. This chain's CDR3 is CAISGVGNQPQHF. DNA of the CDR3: TGTGCCATCAGTGGGGTGGGAAATCAGCCCCAGCATTTT.

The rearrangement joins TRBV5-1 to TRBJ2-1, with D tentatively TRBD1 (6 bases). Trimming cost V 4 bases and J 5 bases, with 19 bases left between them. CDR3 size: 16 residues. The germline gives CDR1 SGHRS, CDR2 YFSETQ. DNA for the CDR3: TGCGCCAGCAGCCCGACTCCGGGACAAATTAACAATGAGCAGTTCTTC. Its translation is CASSPTPGQINNEQFF.

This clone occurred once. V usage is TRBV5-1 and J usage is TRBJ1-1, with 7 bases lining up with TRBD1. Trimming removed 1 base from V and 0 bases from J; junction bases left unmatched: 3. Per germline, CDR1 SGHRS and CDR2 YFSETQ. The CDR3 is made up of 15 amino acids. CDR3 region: CASSLYTGVNTEAFF. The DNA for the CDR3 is TGCGCCAGCAGCTTGTACACAGGGGTGAACACTGAAGCTTTCTTT. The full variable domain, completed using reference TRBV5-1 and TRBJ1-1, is KAGVTQTPRYLIKTRGQQVTLSCSPISGHRSVSWYQQTPGQGLQFLFEYFSETQRNKGNFPGRFSGRQFSNSRSEMNVSTLELGDSALYLCASSLYTGVNTEAFFGQGTRLTVV.

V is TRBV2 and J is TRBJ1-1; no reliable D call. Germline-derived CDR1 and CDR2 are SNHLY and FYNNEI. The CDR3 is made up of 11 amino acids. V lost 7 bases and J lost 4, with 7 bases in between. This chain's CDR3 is CASMVTTEAFF. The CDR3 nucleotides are TGTGCCAGCATGGTTACCACTGAAGCTTTCTTT.

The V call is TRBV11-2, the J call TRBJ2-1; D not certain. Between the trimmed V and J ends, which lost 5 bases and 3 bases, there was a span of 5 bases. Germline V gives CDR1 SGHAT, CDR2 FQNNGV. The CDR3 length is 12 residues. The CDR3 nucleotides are TGTGCCAGCAGCCACTACTACAATGAGCAGTTCTTC. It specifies CASSHYYNEQFF.

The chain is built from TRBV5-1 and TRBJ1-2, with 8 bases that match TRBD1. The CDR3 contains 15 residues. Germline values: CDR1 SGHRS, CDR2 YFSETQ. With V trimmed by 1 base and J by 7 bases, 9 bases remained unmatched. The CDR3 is CASSLTTGTGLGYTF. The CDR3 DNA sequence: TGCGCCAGCAGCTTGACCACCGGGACAGGACTTGGCTACACCTTC.

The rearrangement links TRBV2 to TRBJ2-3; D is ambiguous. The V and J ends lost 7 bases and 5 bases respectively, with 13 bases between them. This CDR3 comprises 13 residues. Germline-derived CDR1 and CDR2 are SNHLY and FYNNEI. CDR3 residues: CASMAGTLDTQYF. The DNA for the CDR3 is TGTGCCAGCATGGCAGGAACCCTAGATACGCAGTATTTT.

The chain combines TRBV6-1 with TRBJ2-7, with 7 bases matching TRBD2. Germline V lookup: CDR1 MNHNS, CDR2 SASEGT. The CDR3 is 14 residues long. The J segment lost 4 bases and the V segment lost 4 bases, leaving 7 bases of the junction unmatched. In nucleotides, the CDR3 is TGTGCCAGCAGTGGGGGGGGACGGATTTACGAGCAGTACTTC. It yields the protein CASSGGGRIYEQYF.

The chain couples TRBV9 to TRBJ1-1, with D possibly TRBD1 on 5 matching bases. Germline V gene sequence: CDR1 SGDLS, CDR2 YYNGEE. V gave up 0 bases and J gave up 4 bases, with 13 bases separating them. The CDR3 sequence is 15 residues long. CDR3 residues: CASSVGLYGGTEAFF. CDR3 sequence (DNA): TGTGCCAGCAGCGTAGGTTTATACGGGGGCACTGAAGCTTTCTTT. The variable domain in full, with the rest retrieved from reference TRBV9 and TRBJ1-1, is DSGVTQTPKHLITATGQRVTLRCSPRSGDLSVYWYQQSLDQGLQFLIQYYNGEERAKGNILERFSAQQFPDLHSELNLSSLELGDSALYFCASSVGLYGGTEAFFGQGTRLTVV.